This T cell receptor beta chain was retrieved from a study of blood T cell repertoires in COVID-19. Study-wide background: The United States, Italy and Spain supplied acute and convalescent COVID-19 samples. T cells, B-cell-depleted T cells, or PBMCs provided the cDNA or gDNA that served as material.

The J segment lost 10 bases and the V segment lost 4 bases, leaving 7 bases of the junction unmatched. Germline CDR1 SGHKS, CDR2 YYEKEE (reference sequence). The CDR3 runs 12 residues. Some clones are missing from TCRdb's copy, which holds only in-frame ones; the method was immunoSEQ multiplex PCR. The table has 21,000 or so clones, about four fifths seen once; the top ten hold roughly 6.3%. The chain has TRBV5-5 and TRBJ2-7; 8 bases fit TRBD1. The specimen sequenced was peripheral blood. The receptor was isolated from a human donor in a cohort sampled during active COVID-19. The CDR3 reads CASSPDRGGQYF. As DNA, the CDR3 is TGTGCCAGCAGCCCCGACAGGGGAGGACAGTACTTC.